The 22 T cell receptor beta chains reported below all come from one sample, sequenced in a study of regulatory T cells in long-lasting Graves disease. Arm-PCR of CDR3 regions with iRepertoire HTBI primers generated TCR beta libraries. TCRdb redid the calling of the multiplex PCR reads with MiXCR, one entry per CDR3 protein. The data hold hundreds of thousands of distinct CDR3 sequences, with approximately 20% observed a single time. Time point noted: newly diagnosed GD, antithyroid drugs for less than 3 months. PBMC-extracted RNA yielded the TCR library. The sample consisted of peripheral blood mononuclear cells (PBMCs), taken at new diagnosis, from a patient treated with antithyroid drugs. Receptors were obtained from a female donor with Graves disease.

This clonotype was detected ten times or more. The chain uses TRBV30 and TRBJ1-2; D is unresolved. Trimming took off 3 bases at V and 4 bases at J, with 18 bases between the two ends. This CDR3 comprises 15 residues. In germline, CDR1 is GTSNPN, CDR2 SVGIG (reference sequence). The CDR3 DNA follows: TGTGCCTGGAGAAGGGTGGGGAGAGATGTCTATGGCTACACCTTC. Amino acid sequence: CAWRRVGRDVYGYTF.

The V gene is TRBV4-2, the J gene TRBJ2-1; tentatively, D is TRBD2 (7 bases). This CDR3 contains 16 residues. Germline CDR1 and CDR2: LGHNA and YNFKEQ. Trimming left V 1 base short and J 5 bases short, with 15 bases between. The CDR3 DNA reads TGTGCCAGCAGCCAAGCCGAACAGGGAGGGAACAATGAGCAGTTCTTC. This codes for CASSQAEQGGNNEQFF.

A note on this clonotype: The junction differs from germline at one of its ends, possibly a read error. The chain has TRBV3-1 and TRBJ2-2; D is perhaps TRBD1 (6 bases). CDR3 length: 16 residues. The germline CDR1 and CDR2 sequences are LGHDT and YNNKEL (reference sequence). CDR3 protein: CASSPRFQGLTGELLF. The CDR3 DNA reads as TGTGCCAGCAGCCCCCGGTTCCAGGGGCTCACCGGGGAGCTGCTTTTT.

This clonotype was observed at least ten times. This sequence joins TRBV2 and TRBJ1-4; no definite D call. Germline V gene data show CDR1 as SNHLY and CDR2 as FYNNEI. Trimming shortened V by 1 base and J by 7 bases, and 7 bases separated the two germline ends. CDR3 length equals 13 residues. The CDR3: CASSEGQVEKLFF. CDR3 sequence (DNA): TGTGCCAGCAGTGAAGGTCAGGTTGAAAAACTGTTTTTT. Filled out from reference TRBV2 and TRBJ1-4, the complete variable domain reads EPEVTQTPSHQVTQMGQEVILRCVPISNHLYFYWYRQILGQKVEFLVSFYNNEISEKSEIFDDQFSVERPDGSNFTLKIRSTKLEDSAMYFCASSEGQVEKLFFGSGTQLSVL.

This clonotype was seen many times. This sequence joins TRBV28 and TRBJ2-1; 7 bases are a match to TRBD2. CDR1 MDHEN and CDR2 SYDVKM come from the germline V gene. V lost 5 bases to trimming and J lost 0 bases; unmatched junction nucleotides: 7. The CDR3 runs 16 residues. As DNA, the CDR3 is TGTGCCAGCAGTACCCGCGGCGGGAGCTCCTACAATGAGCAGTTCTTC. As protein: CASSTRGGSSYNEQFF.

This clonotype came up many times. The chain couples TRBV20-1 to TRBJ2-2; no reliable D call. The V gene's germline CDR1 is DFQATT and CDR2 SNEGSKA (reference sequence). CDR3 length: 15 residues. The V end lost 0 bases, the J end lost 7 bases, and 15 bases lay between the germline ends. The CDR3 nucleotides are TGCAGTGCTAGAGAGGGGAACACCCCCTTCGGGGAGCTGTTTTTT. This translates into CSAREGNTPFGELFF.

In this sample, this clonotype turned up many times. The chain uses TRBV4-1 and TRBJ2-1; tentative D call: TRBD1 (5 bases). With 0 bases removed from V and 3 bases from J, the gap between germline ends came to 9 bases. CDR1 is MGHRA and CDR2 is YSYEKL in the germline V gene. The CDR3 loop spans 15 amino acids. Here the CDR3 reads CASSQDSGYYNEQFF. The CDR3 nucleotides read TGCGCCAGCAGCCAAGATTCAGGGTACTACAATGAGCAGTTCTTC.

The V and J genes are TRBV7-9 and TRBJ2-1; 10 bases align to TRBD2. The ends lost 5 bases at V and 6 bases at J; junction bases unmatched: 7. The CDR3 contains 15 residues. CDR1 is SEHNR, CDR2 FQNEAQ, per germline (reference sequence). Here the CDR3 DNA reads TGTGCCAGCAGCCAAGATCTAGCGGGAGTCAATGAGCAGTTCTTC. Protein sequence: CASSQDLAGVNEQFF.

This clonotype was recorded many times. J is TRBJ2-1 and V is TRBV19; 11 positions agree with TRBD2. The CDR3 contains 17 residues. CDR1 is LNHDA and CDR2 is SQIVND in the germline V gene (reference sequence). Trimming cost V 5 bases and J 0 bases; bases outside gene matches: 6. CDR3 amino acids: CASSSRLAGSSYNEQFF. Here the CDR3 DNA reads TGTGCCAGTAGTTCCCGACTAGCGGGAAGCTCCTACAATGAGCAGTTCTTC.

This clonotype was seen only a few times. J is TRBJ1-3 and V is TRBV5-1; D remains unclear. CDR1 SGHRS and CDR2 YFSETQ come from the germline V gene. V was cut by 3 bases and J by 2 bases, with 12 bases left in between. This CDR3 comprises 15 residues. CDR3 loop: CASSSIGQTGNTIYF. For the CDR3, the DNA is TGCGCCAGCAGCTCGATCGGCCAAACTGGAAACACCATATATTTT.

This clonotype was counted many times. The chain joins TRBV6-1 to TRBJ2-1; D not certain. Germline V gene sequence: CDR1 MNHNS, CDR2 SASEGT. The CDR3 runs 14 residues. V lost 4 bases and J 2 bases, leaving 9 bases between the germline ends. CDR3 protein: CASSASYTYNEQFF. CDR3 nucleotides: TGTGCCAGCAGTGCCTCCTATACCTACAATGAGCAGTTCTTC.

This rearrangement joins TRBV6-1 to TRBJ1-2; D might be TRBD1 (5 bases). Trimming shortened V by 2 bases and J by 3 bases, and 7 bases separated the two germline ends. This CDR3 is 13 amino acids long. In germline, CDR1 is MNHNS, CDR2 SASEGT. CDR3 in DNA: TGTGCCAGCAGTGAAATAGGGGACTATGGCTACACCTTC. Encoded protein: CASSEIGDYGYTF.

Regarding this clonotype: A much larger clone differs from this one at a single base, so this may be a read error. The gene calls are TRBV5-1 and TRBJ2-7; 12 positions match TRBD2. CDR3 length: 14 residues. CDR1 SGHRS and CDR2 YFSETQ come from the germline V gene. The CDR3 sequence: CASGFWTSGDEQYF. The CDR3 region has the DNA TGCGCCAGCGGCTTTTGGACTAGCGGGGACGAGCAGTACTTC.

There are many counts of this clonotype. DNA for the CDR3: TGTGCCAGTAGTTACGCCGGGAACTACGAGCAGTACTTC. Its protein is CASSYAGNYEQYF. The chain has TRBV19 and TRBJ2-7; D might be TRBD2 (5 bases). Germline V gene data show CDR1 as LNHDA and CDR2 as SQIVND (reference sequence). V dropped 5 bases and J dropped 3 bases, with 11 bases sitting between them. This CDR3 is built from 13 residues.

The rearrangement uses TRBV28 and TRBJ1-5, with TRBD1 identical over 7 bases. The CDR3 is 15 residues long. V shed 5 bases, J shed 0 bases, and the junction held 4 bases outside the gene matches. Germline CDR1 reads MDHEN; CDR2 reads SYDVKM. The CDR3 loop is CASSVRQGSNQPQHF. The CDR3 DNA reads TGTGCCAGCAGTGTTAGACAGGGTAGCAATCAGCCCCAGCATTTT.

The rearrangement joins TRBV7-9 to TRBJ2-7, with D unclear. CDR3 length: 13 residues. Germline CDR1 and CDR2: SEHNR and FQNEAQ (reference sequence). The germline V and J ends were trimmed by 5 bases and 2 bases, with 10 bases remaining between them. The CDR3 sequence is CASSPSVTYEQYF. The CDR3 bases are TGTGCCAGCAGCCCGAGTGTGACCTACGAGCAGTACTTC.

A few counts support this clonotype. This chain connects TRBV7-3 to TRBJ2-2; the D gene is possibly TRBD2 (5 bases). The V end was cut by 5 bases, the J end by 3 bases, with 13 bases between. The CDR3 extends over 15 amino acids. The V gene's germline CDR1 is SGHTA and CDR2 FQGTGA. This CDR3 is CASSPGSGYTGELFF. Here the CDR3 DNA reads TGTGCCAGCAGCCCTGGGAGCGGTTACACCGGGGAGCTGTTTTTT.

This clonotype was detected a few times. This chain joins TRBV13 and TRBJ1-2; a weak D match, TRBD1 (5 bases). Trimming shortened V by 3 bases and J by 4 bases, and 24 bases separated the two germline ends. Germline V lookup: CDR1 PRHDT, CDR2 FYEKMQ (reference sequence). CDR3 length equals 18 residues. Here the CDR3 DNA reads TGTGCCAGCAGCTTTCTTTCAGTTAGGGACGGAGAAATCTATGGCTACACCTTC. Amino acid sequence: CASSFLSVRDGEIYGYTF.

This chain uses TRBV28 with TRBJ2-1; D possibly corresponds to TRBD2 (6 bases). Trimming shortened V by 7 bases and J by 0 bases, and 16 bases separated the two germline ends. CDR1 is MDHEN and CDR2 is SYDVKM in the germline V gene. The CDR3 contains 16 residues. CDR3: CASTSGGAASYNEQFF. The CDR3 DNA follows: TGTGCCAGCACCTCCGGGGGAGCGGCCTCCTACAATGAGCAGTTCTTC.

About this clonotype itself: This may come from a read error, since a much larger clone is one base off. V usage is TRBV28 and J usage is TRBJ2-1, with unresolved D. Germline assignment: CDR1 MDHEN and CDR2 SYDVKM. The length of the CDR3 is 12 residues. Trimming pared 8 bases from V and 8 bases from J, leaving 13 bases between. The CDR3 bases are TGTGCCAGCGGCCCTAACTCTGATGAGCAGTTCTTC. Translating it yields CASGPNSDEQFF.

The chain employs TRBV18 and TRBJ1-2; 7 bases are shared with TRBD1. The V gene end was trimmed by 8 bases and the J gene end by 0 bases; junction bases not matched to a gene: 12. The CDR3 is 16 amino acids. Germline V lookup: CDR1 KGHSH, CDR2 LQKENI. CDR3 protein: CASTPEGARSNYGYTF. For the CDR3, the DNA is TGTGCCAGCACCCCAGAGGGGGCCCGATCTAACTATGGCTACACCTTC. Complete variable domain (other parts from reference TRBV18 and TRBJ1-2): NAGVMQNPRHLVRRRGQEARLRCSPMKGHSHVYWYRQLPEEGLKFMVYLQKENIIDESGMPKERFSAEFPKEGPSILRIQQVVRGDSAAYFCASTPEGARSNYGYTFGSGTRLTVV.

This clonotype was observed many times. The chain joins TRBV9 to TRBJ2-1, with D maybe TRBD1 (5 bases). V was clipped by 0 bases and J by 8 bases, with 9 bases between them. The CDR3 runs to 13 residues. Per the germline V gene, CDR1 is SGDLS and CDR2 is YYNGEE. CDR3 region: CASSVGGAHEQFF. DNA of the CDR3: TGTGCCAGCAGCGTAGGTGGGGCCCATGAGCAGTTCTTC.